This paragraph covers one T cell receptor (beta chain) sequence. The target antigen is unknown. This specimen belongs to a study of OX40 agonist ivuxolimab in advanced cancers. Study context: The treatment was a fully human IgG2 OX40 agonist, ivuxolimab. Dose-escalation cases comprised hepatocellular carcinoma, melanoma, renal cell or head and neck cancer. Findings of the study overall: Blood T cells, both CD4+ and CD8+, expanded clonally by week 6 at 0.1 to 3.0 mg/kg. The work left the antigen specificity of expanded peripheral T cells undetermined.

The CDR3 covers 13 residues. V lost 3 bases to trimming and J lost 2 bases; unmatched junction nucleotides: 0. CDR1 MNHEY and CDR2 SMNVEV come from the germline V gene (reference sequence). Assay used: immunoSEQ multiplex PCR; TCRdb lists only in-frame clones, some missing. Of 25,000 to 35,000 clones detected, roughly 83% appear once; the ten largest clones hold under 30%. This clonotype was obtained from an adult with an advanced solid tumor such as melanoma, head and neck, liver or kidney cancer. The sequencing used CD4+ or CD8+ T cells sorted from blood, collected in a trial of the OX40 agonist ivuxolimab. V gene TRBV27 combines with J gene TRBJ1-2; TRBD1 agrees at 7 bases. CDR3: CASSLGQNYGYTF. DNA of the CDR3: TGTGCCAGCAGTTTGGGACAGAACTATGGCTACACCTTC.